These 4 T cell receptor beta chains were all obtained from the same sample, sequenced in a study of T-cell memory formation after mild COVID-19. TCRdb processed the 5' RACE reads anew with MiXCR; each CDR3 protein has one entry. The sample has about 57,000 distinct CDR3 sequences; over 9% are singletons. Material for sequencing was PBMCs or a T cell subset sorted from them (not recorded which). The receptors come from a man younger than 30 who had mild COVID-19 (a few samples of this study predate the infection). Cell type and time point are not known.

This clonotype has a handful of counts. The chain has TRBV7-2 and TRBJ1-2; 7 bases align to TRBD1. This CDR3 comprises 13 residues. Trimming cost V 3 bases and J 5 bases; bases outside gene matches: 3. CDR1 is SGHTA, CDR2 FQGNSA, per germline. The CDR3 reads CASSFDRAYGYTF. The CDR3 bases are TGTGCCAGCAGCTTCGACAGGGCGTATGGCTACACCTTC.

J is TRBJ1-4 and V is TRBV7-2; TRBD1 might be the D (6 bases). Per the germline V gene, CDR1 is SGHTA and CDR2 is FQGNSA. This CDR3 has 15 residues. V lost 5 bases, J lost 7 bases, and 17 bases lay in between. CDR3 coding DNA: TGTGCCAGCAGCCCGACCGGGGGCGGAGGTGAAAAACTGTTTTTT. Its translation: CASSPTGGGGEKLFF.

This clonotype has more than one count but fewer than ten. V and J are TRBV28 and TRBJ2-3; D might be TRBD2 (6 bases). V gave up 5 bases and J gave up 4 bases, with 22 bases separating them. Germline values: CDR1 MDHEN, CDR2 SYDVKM. The CDR3 extends over 17 amino acids. This CDR3 reads CASSPPHPGLLADTQYF. CDR3 coding DNA: TGTGCCAGCAGTCCACCCCACCCGGGACTCCTCGCAGATACGCAGTATTTT. Full variable domain (outside the CDR3, taken from reference TRBV28 and TRBJ2-3): DVKVTQSSRYLVKRTGEKVFLECVQDMDHENMFWYRQDPGLGLRLIYFSYDVKMKEKGDIPEGYSVSREKKERFSLILESASTNQTSMYLCASSPPHPGLLADTQYFGPGTRLTVL.

This chain uses TRBV6-2 or TRBV6-3 with TRBJ1-5; TRBD1 matches 7 bases. The ends lost 2 bases at V and 2 bases at J; junction bases unmatched: 3. CDR3 length: 15 residues. Germline V CDR1 and CDR2: MNHEY, SVGEGT. The CDR3: CASSYLTGGNQPQHF. The DNA of the CDR3 is TGTGCCAGCAGTTACCTTACAGGGGGCAATCAGCCCCAGCATTTT.